Listed here are 22 T cell receptor beta chains from one sample, sequenced in a study of cytomegalovirus exposure and HLA in healthy donors. Libraries were prepared by immunoSEQ multiplex PCR; TCRdb keeps only in-frame clonotypes and omits some of them. The profile covers tens of thousands of clones, with 95% to 97% appearing a single time and over 2% taken by the ten largest. The sequencing input was PBMCs. The source is a man aged 18 to 29 in good health and CMV-seronegative.

V gene TRBV6-1 combines with J gene TRBJ2-1; D gene ambiguous. With 1 base removed from V and 1 base from J, the gap between germline ends came to 8 bases. The CDR3 contains 15 residues. Germline CDR1 reads MNHNS; CDR2 reads SASEGT. The CDR3 sequence: CASSEVQSSYNEQFF. CDR3 sequence (DNA): TGTGCCAGCAGTGAAGTTCAGTCTTCCTACAATGAGCAGTTCTTC.

J is TRBJ2-3 and V is TRBV5-4; 7 bases map to TRBD2. V was pared by 0 bases and J by 3 bases, with 4 bases of the junction left unmatched. The germline V gene has CDR1 SGHNT and CDR2 YYREEE (reference sequence). This CDR3 contains 15 residues. CDR3 in amino acids: CASSLAGEGTDTQYF. Here the CDR3 DNA reads TGTGCCAGCAGCTTGGCCGGGGAGGGGACAGATACGCAGTATTTT.

The chain has TRBV2 and TRBJ2-5, with TRBD1 identical over 9 bases. Germline V gene data show CDR1 as SNHLY and CDR2 as FYNNEI. The CDR3 length is 13 residues. The junction had 7 bases not matched to a gene; V was cut back by 9 bases and J by 5 bases. The CDR3 region is CAREDRGWETQYF. The CDR3 nucleotides read TGTGCCAGAGAGGACAGGGGATGGGAGACCCAGTACTTC.

The chain has TRBV7-8 and TRBJ1-1; D is unclear. The CDR3 runs 14 residues. Trimming stripped 5 bases from V and 6 bases from J, with 16 bases between. Germline CDR1 SGHVS, CDR2 FQNEAQ. The DNA for the CDR3 is TGTGCCAGCAGCCTGGGCTGGGTCGATGCTGAAGCTTTCTTT. Protein product: CASSLGWVDAEAFF.

The chain carries TRBV2 and TRBJ1-2; TRBD1 matches at 8 bases. Germline CDR1 reads SNHLY; CDR2 reads FYNNEI. The V and J ends lost 0 bases and 3 bases, in that order; junction bases with no gene match: 9. This CDR3 comprises 17 residues. The DNA for the CDR3 is TGTGCCAGCAGTGAAGCGTGGAGGGCAGGGGGCTACTATGGCTACACCTTC. This sequence encodes CASSEAWRAGGYYGYTF.

The chain links TRBV19 to TRBJ1-5; TRBD1 agrees at 7 bases. Germline CDR1 reads LNHDA; CDR2 reads SQIVND (reference sequence). The CDR3 is 14 amino acids. V shed 3 bases, J shed 2 bases, and the junction held 1 base outside the gene matches. CDR3 nucleotide sequence: TGTGCCAGTAGTATCGGACAGGGCAATCAGCCCCAGCATTTT. Translation: CASSIGQGNQPQHF.

The J gene is TRBJ2-7, the V gene TRBV11-3, with 11 bases aligning to TRBD2. Germline V lookup: CDR1 SGHNT, CDR2 YENEEA. This CDR3 has 15 amino acids. V shed 4 bases, J shed 3 bases, and the junction held 5 bases outside the gene matches. CDR3 in DNA: TGTGCCAGCAGCTCCGAGACTAGCGGGGTCTACGAGCAGTACTTC. The encoded protein is CASSSETSGVYEQYF. Together with reference TRBV11-3 and TRBJ2-7, the CDR3 gives the full variable domain: EAGVVQSPRYKIIEKKQPVAFWCNPISGHNTLYWYLQNLGQGPELLIRYENEEAVDDSQLPKDRFSAERLKGVDSTLKIQPAELGDSAVYLCASSSETSGVYEQYFGPGTRLTVT.

This chain connects TRBV6-1 to TRBJ2-3; 11 positions match TRBD2. Per the germline V gene, CDR1 is MNHNS and CDR2 is SASEGT. The CDR3 consists of 18 residues. The J segment lost 3 bases and the V segment lost 4 bases, leaving 12 bases of the junction unmatched. CDR3 in DNA: TGTGCCAGCAGTGCCCCTAGCGGGAGGACAGGTTGGACAGATACGCAGTATTTT. It yields the protein CASSAPSGRTGWTDTQYF.

Of note for this clone: Compared with germline, one end of the junction differs, possibly owing to a read error. This chain connects TRBV5-5 to TRBJ1-3; D may be TRBD1 (6 bases). CDR1 SGHKS and CDR2 YYEKEE come from the germline V gene (reference sequence). CDR3 length: 15 residues. CDR3 sequence reads: CASSFDRQAGNTIYF. The CDR3 region has the DNA TGTGCCAGCAGCTTCGATAGACAGGCTGGGAACACCATATATTTT.

The chain uses TRBV10-3 and TRBJ1-5; TRBD1 matches at 7 bases. From germline, CDR1 is ENHRY and CDR2 SYGVKD. V gave up 10 bases and J gave up 0 bases; unmatched junction bases: 9. This CDR3 spans 15 amino acids. The chain's CDR3 is CATARDSLSNQPQHF. CDR3 coding DNA: TGTGCCACCGCCCGGGACAGTCTTAGCAATCAGCCCCAGCATTTT.

The rearrangement links TRBV5-1 to TRBJ2-7, with 7 bases fitting TRBD2. Trimming took 5 bases from V and 4 from J; bases not matched to a gene: 9. Germline V CDR1 and CDR2: SGHRS, YFSETQ. The CDR3 totals 14 residues. Here the CDR3 reads CASSFGTTMYEQYF. The CDR3 nucleotides read TGCGCCAGCAGTTTCGGGACTACCATGTACGAGCAGTACTTC.

This chain uses TRBV11-2 with TRBJ1-1, with D perhaps TRBD1 (5 bases). V was pared by 4 bases and J by 2 bases, with 14 bases between. Germline CDR1 SGHAT, CDR2 FQNNGV. The CDR3 spans 15 residues. CDR3 region: CASSYWGAENTEAFF. CDR3 DNA sequence: TGTGCCAGCAGCTACTGGGGCGCGGAAAACACTGAAGCTTTCTTT.

To note about this clone: The junction does not match germline at one end; this may be a read error. This chain links TRBV28 with TRBJ1-4, with D possibly being TRBD1 (5 bases). Germline V gene data show CDR1 as MDHEN and CDR2 as SYDVKM. The CDR3 is 14 amino acids. This CDR3 reads CASTGSGDNGKLFF. As DNA, the CDR3 is TGTGCCAGCACCGGGTCGGGGGATAATGGAAAACTGTTTTTT.

The rearrangement links TRBV7-9 to TRBJ1-5; D is ambiguous. Germline CDR1 is SEHNR and CDR2 is FQNEAQ (reference sequence). Trimming removed 4 bases at V and 6 bases at J, with 7 bases between. This CDR3 comprises 12 residues. The CDR3 reads CASSSGSQPQHF. The CDR3 coding sequence is TGTGCCAGCAGCTCAGGTAGTCAGCCCCAGCATTTT.

The chain's CDR3 is CASSIETGLMNTEAFF. In DNA form, the CDR3 reads TGTGCCAGCAGTATCGAGACAGGGCTCATGAACACTGAAGCTTTCTTT. The chain couples TRBV6-6 to TRBJ1-1, with 7 bases lining up with TRBD1. The V segment lost 5 bases and the J segment 0 bases; nucleotides outside the gene matches: 9. Germline assignment: CDR1 MNHNY and CDR2 SVGAGI (reference sequence). This CDR3 has 16 amino acids.

The rearrangement uses TRBV10-2 and TRBJ2-7, with D perhaps matching TRBD2 (6 bases). V lost 4 bases and J lost 3, with 10 bases in between. This CDR3 has 13 amino acids. Per germline, CDR1 WSHSY and CDR2 SAAADI. DNA of the CDR3: TGCGCCAGCAGTGTGACTAGTAACTACGAGCAGTACTTC. Translated: CASSVTSNYEQYF.

To note about this clone: The same CDR3 can be traced to other DNA sequences in this sample. This sequence joins TRBV9 and TRBJ2-3, with 7 bases fitting TRBD2. This CDR3 comprises 14 residues. CDR1 is SGDLS and CDR2 is YYNGEE in the germline V gene. Losses at the gene ends were 0 bases for V and 4 bases for J; bases not matched to a gene: 2. The CDR3 region is CASSVGGSADTQYF. The CDR3 DNA is TGTGCCAGCAGCGTAGGCGGGAGCGCAGATACGCAGTATTTT.

The chain combines TRBV28 with TRBJ1-2; TRBD1 matches 10 bases. This CDR3 comprises 15 residues. The V segment lost 11 bases and the J segment 0 bases; nucleotides outside the gene matches: 9. Germline V gene lookup returns CDR1 MDHEN and CDR2 SYDVKM. The CDR3 protein is CAGRDRGSANYGYTF. CDR3 coding DNA: TGTGCCGGACGGGACAGGGGTTCCGCTAACTATGGCTACACCTTC.

In its sample, this clone was seen a few times. The chain is built from TRBV6-1 and TRBJ1-5, with 8 bases aligning to TRBD1. The V segment lost 1 base and the J segment 6 bases; nucleotides outside the gene matches: 5. CDR3 length equals 15 residues. CDR1 MNHNS and CDR2 SASEGT come from the germline V gene. The CDR3: CASSEVGTGGQPQHF. For the CDR3, the DNA is TGTGCCAGCAGTGAAGTGGGGACAGGAGGTCAGCCCCAGCATTTT.

The J gene is TRBJ2-1, the V gene TRBV9, with D perhaps TRBD2 (5 bases). Germline loops: CDR1 SGDLS, CDR2 YYNGEE. The ends were cut back, 4 bases at V and 8 bases at J, with 19 bases in the middle. The CDR3 length is 15 residues. The CDR3 DNA reads TGTGCCAGCAGCCTAATAGGGTCAGCGGCGGATGAGCAGTTCTTC. It yields the protein CASSLIGSAADEQFF. Full variable domain (outside the CDR3, taken from reference TRBV9 and TRBJ2-1): DSGVTQTPKHLITATGQRVTLRCSPRSGDLSVYWYQQSLDQGLQFLIQYYNGEERAKGNILERFSAQQFPDLHSELNLSSLELGDSALYFCASSLIGSAADEQFFGPGTRLTVL.

The chain joins TRBV6-5 to TRBJ1-2, with D hard to call. V was shortened by 7 bases and J by 4 bases, with 19 bases between the two germline ends. This CDR3 has 15 residues. Germline assignment: CDR1 MNHEY and CDR2 SVGAGI. This CDR3 is CASTRTADLIYGYTF. DNA of the CDR3: TGTGCCAGCACCCGGACTGCTGATCTGATCTATGGCTACACCTTC.

V usage is TRBV5-4 and J usage is TRBJ1-1, with 7 bases fitting TRBD1. The CDR3 runs 14 residues. Germline V gene lookup returns CDR1 SGHNT and CDR2 YYREEE (reference sequence). J lost 0 bases, V lost 4 bases, and 3 bases had no gene match. The CDR3 loop is CASSEDRLNTEAFF. CDR3 bases: TGTGCCAGCAGCGAGGACAGGCTGAACACTGAAGCTTTCTTT.